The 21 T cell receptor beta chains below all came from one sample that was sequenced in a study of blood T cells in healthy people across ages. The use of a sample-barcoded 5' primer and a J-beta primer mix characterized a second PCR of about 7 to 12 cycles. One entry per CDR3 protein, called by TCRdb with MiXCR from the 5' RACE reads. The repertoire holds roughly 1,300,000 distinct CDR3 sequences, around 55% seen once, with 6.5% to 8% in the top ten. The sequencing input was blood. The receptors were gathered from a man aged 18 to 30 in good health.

The CDR3 here is CASSLGVWGTGELFF. The CDR3 DNA reads as TGTGCCAGCAGCTTAGGGGTATGGGGCACCGGGGAGCTGTTTTTT. The chain carries TRBV7-2 and TRBJ2-2; D unclear. The CDR3 has 15 residues. Germline-derived CDR1 and CDR2 are SGHTA and FQGNSA. Trimming took 1 base from V and 4 from J, leaving 10 bases between them. Looking up the rest from reference TRBV7-2 and TRBJ2-2 gives the full variable domain: GAGVSQSPSNKVTEKGKDVELRCDPISGHTALYWYRQSLGQGLEFLIYFQGNSAPDKSGLPSDRFSAERTGGSVSTLTIQRTQQEDSAVYLCASSLGVWGTGELFFGEGSRLTVL.

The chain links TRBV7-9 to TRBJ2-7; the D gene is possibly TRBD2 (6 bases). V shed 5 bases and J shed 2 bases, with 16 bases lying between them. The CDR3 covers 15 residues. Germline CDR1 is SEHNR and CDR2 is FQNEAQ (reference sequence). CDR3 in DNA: TGTGCCAGCAGCGGATTACTAGCTTTACCCTACGAGCAGTACTTC. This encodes CASSGLLALPYEQYF.

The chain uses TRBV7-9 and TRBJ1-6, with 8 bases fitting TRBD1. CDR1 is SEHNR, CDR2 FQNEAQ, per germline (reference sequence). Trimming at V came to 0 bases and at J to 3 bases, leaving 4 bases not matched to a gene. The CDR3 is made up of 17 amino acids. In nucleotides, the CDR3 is TGTGCCAGCAGCTTAGCCCCCGGACAGGGCTATAATTCACCCCTCCACTTT. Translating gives CASSLAPGQGYNSPLHF.

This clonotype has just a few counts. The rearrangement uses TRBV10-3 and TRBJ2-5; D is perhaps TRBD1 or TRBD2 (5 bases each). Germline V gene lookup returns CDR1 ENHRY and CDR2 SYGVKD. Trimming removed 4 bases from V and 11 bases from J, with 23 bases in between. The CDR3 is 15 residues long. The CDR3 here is CAISVPRGPSTEQYF. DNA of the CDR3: TGTGCCATCAGTGTTCCACGGGGCCCTTCGACGGAGCAGTACTTC.

The CDR3 loop is CASRTGTDEAFF. The CDR3 DNA follows: TGTGCCAGCAGGACAGGCACTGATGAAGCTTTCTTT. The chain has TRBV12-3 or TRBV12-4 and TRBJ1-1; possibly TRBD1 for D (6 bases). Trimming cost V 6 bases and J 7 bases, with 12 bases left between them. CDR3 length: 12 residues.

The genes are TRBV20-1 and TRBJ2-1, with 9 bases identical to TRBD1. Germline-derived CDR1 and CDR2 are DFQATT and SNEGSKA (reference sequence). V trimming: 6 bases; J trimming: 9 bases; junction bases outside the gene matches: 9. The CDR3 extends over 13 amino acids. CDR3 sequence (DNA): TGCAGTGCCGACGGGACAGGGCGAGGTGAGCAGTTCTTC. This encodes CSADGTGRGEQFF.

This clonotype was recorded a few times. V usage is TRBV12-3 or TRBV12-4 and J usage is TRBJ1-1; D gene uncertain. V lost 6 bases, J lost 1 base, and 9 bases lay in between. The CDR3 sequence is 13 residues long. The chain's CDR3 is CASSRRWNTEAFF. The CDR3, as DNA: TGTGCCAGCAGCCGTCGGTGGAACACTGAAGCTTTCTTT.

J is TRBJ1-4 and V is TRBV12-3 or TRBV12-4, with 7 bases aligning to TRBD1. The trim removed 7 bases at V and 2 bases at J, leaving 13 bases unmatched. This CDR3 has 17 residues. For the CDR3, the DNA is TGTGCCAGCACCCTACGACAAGGGGGCGTTACTAATGAAAAACTGTTTTTT. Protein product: CASTLRQGGVTNEKLFF.

CDR3 residues: CASSQRDRVGREKLFF. CDR3 bases: TGTGCCAGCAGCCAAAGGGATCGAGTGGGCCGCGAAAAACTGTTTTTT. The rearrangement links TRBV3-1 to TRBJ1-4; no clear D. Germline V gene sequence: CDR1 LGHDT, CDR2 YNNKEL (reference sequence). This CDR3 comprises 16 residues. Trimming shortened V by 2 bases and J by 8 bases, and 18 bases separated the two germline ends. Filled out from reference TRBV3-1 and TRBJ1-4, the complete variable domain reads DTAVSQTPKYLVTQMGNDKSIKCEQNLGHDTMYWYKQDSKKFLKIMFSYNNKELIINETVPNRFSPKSPDKAHLNLHINSLELGDSAVYFCASSQRDRVGREKLFFGSGTQLSVL.

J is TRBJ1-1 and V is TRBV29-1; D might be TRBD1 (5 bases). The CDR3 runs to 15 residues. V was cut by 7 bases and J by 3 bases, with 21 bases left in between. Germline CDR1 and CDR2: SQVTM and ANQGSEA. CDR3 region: CSAGGVQGEDTEAFF. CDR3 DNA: TGCAGCGCCGGGGGGGTTCAGGGAGAAGACACTGAAGCTTTCTTT.

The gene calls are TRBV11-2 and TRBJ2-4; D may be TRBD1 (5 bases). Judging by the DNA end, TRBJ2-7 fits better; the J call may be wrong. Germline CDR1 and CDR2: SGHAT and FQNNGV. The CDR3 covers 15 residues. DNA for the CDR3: TGTGCCAGCAGCTTAGTCCGAGACCTAGGGGACGAGCAGTACTTC. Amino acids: CASSLVRDLGDEQYF.

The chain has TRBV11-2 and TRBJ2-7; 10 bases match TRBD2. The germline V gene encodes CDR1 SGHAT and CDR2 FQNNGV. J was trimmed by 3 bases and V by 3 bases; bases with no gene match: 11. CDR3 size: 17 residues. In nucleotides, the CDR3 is TGTGCCAGCAGCTTGAGCGGGAGGGCCCTAACTTTCTACGAGCAGTACTTC. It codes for CASSLSGRALTFYEQYF.

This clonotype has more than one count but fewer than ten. The CDR3: CASDRDGDTEAFF. The CDR3 DNA reads as TGTGCCTCGGACAGGGATGGGGACACTGAAGCTTTCTTT. This sequence joins TRBV10-3 and TRBJ1-1, with TRBD1 matching 8 bases. Trimming at V came to 11 bases and at J to 3 bases, leaving 8 bases not matched to a gene. Per the germline V gene, CDR1 is ENHRY and CDR2 is SYGVKD. The CDR3 loop spans 13 amino acids.

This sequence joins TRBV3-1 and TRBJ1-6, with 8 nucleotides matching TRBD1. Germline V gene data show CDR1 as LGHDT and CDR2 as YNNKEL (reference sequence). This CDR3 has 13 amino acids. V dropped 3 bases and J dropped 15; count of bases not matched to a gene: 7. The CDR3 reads CASSHGTGKLLHF. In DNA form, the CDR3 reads TGTGCCAGCAGCCATGGGACAGGAAAACTCCTCCACTTT.

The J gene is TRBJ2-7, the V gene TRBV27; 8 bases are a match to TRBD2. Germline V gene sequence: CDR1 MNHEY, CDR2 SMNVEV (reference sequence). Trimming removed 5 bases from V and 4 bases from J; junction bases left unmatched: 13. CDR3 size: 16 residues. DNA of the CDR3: TGTGCCAGCAGTCCACCGGTGGCTAGCGGGCTTTACGAGCAGTACTTC. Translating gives CASSPPVASGLYEQYF.

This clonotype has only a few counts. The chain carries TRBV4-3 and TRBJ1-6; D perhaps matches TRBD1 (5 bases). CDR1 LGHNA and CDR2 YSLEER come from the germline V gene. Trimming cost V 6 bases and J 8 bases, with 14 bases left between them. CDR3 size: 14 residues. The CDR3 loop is CASRRGTWDSPLHF. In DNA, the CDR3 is TGCGCCAGCAGGAGGGGTACGTGGGATTCACCCCTCCACTTT.

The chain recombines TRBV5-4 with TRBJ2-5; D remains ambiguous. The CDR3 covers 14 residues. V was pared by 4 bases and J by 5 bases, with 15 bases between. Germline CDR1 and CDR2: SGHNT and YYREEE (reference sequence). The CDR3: CASSLRYQAETQYF. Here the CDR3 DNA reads TGTGCCAGCAGCCTCCGCTATCAGGCTGAGACCCAGTACTTC.

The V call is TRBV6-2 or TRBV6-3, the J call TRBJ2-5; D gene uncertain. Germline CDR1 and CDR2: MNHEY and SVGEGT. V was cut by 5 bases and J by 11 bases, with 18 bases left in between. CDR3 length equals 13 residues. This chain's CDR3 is CASSQPHYNEQYF. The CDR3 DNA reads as TGTGCCAGCAGTCAACCACATTACAATGAGCAGTACTTC.

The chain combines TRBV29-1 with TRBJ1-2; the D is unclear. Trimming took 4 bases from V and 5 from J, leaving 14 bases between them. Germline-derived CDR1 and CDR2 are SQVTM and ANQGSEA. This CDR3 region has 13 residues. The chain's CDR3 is CSVGVGNAYGYTF. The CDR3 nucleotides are TGCAGCGTTGGGGTGGGAAACGCTTATGGCTACACCTTC.

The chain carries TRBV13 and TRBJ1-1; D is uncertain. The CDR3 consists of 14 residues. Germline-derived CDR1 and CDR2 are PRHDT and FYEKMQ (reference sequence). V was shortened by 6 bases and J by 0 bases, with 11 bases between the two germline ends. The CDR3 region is CASSPLGVNTEAFF. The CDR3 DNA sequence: TGTGCCAGCAGTCCTCTCGGGGTGAACACTGAAGCTTTCTTT.

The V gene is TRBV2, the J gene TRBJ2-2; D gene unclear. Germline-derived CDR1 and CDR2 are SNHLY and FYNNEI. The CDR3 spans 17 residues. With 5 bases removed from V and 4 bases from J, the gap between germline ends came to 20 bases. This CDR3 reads CASSPGPTVGITGELFF. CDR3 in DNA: TGTGCCAGCAGTCCCGGACCTACAGTGGGGATCACCGGGGAGCTGTTTTTT.